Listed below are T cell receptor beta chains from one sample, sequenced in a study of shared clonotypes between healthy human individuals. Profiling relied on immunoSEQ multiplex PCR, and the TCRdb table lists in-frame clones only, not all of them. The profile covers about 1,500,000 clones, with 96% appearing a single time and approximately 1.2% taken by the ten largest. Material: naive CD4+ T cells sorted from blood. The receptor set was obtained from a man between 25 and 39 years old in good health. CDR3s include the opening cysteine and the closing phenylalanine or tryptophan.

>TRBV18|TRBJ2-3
CASSLLDRPDTQYF
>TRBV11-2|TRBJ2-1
CASSRTFPLGGSSYNEQFF
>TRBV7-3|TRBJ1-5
CASSLRGGEGNQPQHF
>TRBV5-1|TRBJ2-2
CASSLLPAGELFF
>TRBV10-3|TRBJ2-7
CAISESIRTGPGSYEQYF
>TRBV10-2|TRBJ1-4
CASSDPGDRGHEKLFF
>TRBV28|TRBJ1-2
CAILPGNRLGYTF
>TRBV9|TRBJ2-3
CASSHGTSGTDTQYF
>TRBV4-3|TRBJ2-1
CASSQVGGGSTYNEQFF
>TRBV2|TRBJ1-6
CASSTDRLGSPLHF
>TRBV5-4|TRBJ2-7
CASSLGPTENEQYF
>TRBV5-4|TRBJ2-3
CASSPLAGGTQYF
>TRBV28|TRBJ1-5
CASGNQPQHF
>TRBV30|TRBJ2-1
CAWKGENEQFF
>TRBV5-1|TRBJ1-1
CASSLNRGNTEAFF
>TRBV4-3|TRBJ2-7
CASSHSDRSYEQYF
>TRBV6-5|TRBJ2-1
CASSPRASGYNEQFF
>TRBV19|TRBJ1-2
CASTPLMGSRGGYTF
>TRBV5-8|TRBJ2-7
CASSLWGTGSHEQYF
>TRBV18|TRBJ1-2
CASSPNSGQGDFYGYTF
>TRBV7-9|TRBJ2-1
CASSQDRGVYNEQFF
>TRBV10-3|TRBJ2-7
CAISTDRGSNEQYF
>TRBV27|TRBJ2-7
CASRGRLAGSYEQYF
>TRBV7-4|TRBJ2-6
CASSQISGANVLTF